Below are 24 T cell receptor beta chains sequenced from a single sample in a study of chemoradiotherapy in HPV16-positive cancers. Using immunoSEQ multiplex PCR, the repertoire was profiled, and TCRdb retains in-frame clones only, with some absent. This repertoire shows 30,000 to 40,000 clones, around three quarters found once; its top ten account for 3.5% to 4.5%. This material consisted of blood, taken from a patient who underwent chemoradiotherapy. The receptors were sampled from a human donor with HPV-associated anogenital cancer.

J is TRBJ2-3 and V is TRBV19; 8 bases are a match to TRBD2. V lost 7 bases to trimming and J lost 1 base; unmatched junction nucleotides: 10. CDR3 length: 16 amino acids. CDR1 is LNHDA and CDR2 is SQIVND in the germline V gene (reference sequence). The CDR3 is CASNYFAGGGTDTQYF. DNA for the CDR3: TGTGCCAGTAACTATTTTGCGGGGGGAGGCACAGATACGCAGTATTTT.

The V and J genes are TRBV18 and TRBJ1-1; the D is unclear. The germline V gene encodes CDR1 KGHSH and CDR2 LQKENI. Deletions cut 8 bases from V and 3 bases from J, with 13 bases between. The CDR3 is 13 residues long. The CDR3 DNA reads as TGTGCCAGCCAAATAGAACCGGACACTGAAGCTTTCTTT. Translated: CASQIEPDTEAFF.

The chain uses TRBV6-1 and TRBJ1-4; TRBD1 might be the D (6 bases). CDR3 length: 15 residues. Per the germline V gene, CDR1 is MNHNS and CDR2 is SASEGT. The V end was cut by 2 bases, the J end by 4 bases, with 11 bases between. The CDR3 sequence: CASSERGGRNEKLFF. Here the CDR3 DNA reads TGTGCCAGCAGTGAAAGGGGGGGTCGTAATGAAAAACTGTTTTTT.

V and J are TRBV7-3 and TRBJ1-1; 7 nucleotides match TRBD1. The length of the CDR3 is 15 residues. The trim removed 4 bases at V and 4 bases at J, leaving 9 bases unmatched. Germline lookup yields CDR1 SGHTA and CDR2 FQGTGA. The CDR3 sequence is CASSSQGRGITEAFF. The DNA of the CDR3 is TGTGCCAGCAGCTCCCAAGGCAGGGGGATCACTGAAGCTTTCTTT. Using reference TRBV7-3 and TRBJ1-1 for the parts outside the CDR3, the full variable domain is GAGVSQTPSNKVTEKGKYVELRCDPISGHTALYWYRQSLGQGPEFLIYFQGTGAADDSGLPNDRFFAVRPEGSVSTLKIQRTERGDSAVYLCASSSQGRGITEAFFGQGTRLTVV.

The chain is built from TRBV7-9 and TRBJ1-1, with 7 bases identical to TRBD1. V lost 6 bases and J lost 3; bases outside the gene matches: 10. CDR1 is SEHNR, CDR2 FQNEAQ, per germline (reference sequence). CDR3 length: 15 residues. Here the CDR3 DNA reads TGTGCCAGCAGATCACGACAGGGCGAACACACTGAAGCTTTCTTT. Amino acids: CASRSRQGEHTEAFF. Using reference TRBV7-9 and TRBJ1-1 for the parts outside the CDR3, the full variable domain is DTGVSQNPRHKITKRGQNVTFRCDPISEHNRLYWYRQTLGQGPEFLTYFQNEAQLEKSRLLSDRFSAERPKGSFSTLEIQRTEQGDSAMYLCASRSRQGEHTEAFFGQGTRLTVV.

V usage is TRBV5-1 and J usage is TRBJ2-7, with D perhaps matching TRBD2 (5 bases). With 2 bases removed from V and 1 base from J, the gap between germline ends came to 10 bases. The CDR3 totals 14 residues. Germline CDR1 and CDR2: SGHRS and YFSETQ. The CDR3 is CASSFPGSSYEQYF. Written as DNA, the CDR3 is TGCGCCAGCAGCTTCCCTGGGAGTTCCTACGAGCAGTACTTC. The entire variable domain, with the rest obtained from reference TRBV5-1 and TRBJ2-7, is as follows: KAGVTQTPRYLIKTRGQQVTLSCSPISGHRSVSWYQQTPGQGLQFLFEYFSETQRNKGNFPGRFSGRQFSNSRSEMNVSTLELGDSALYLCASSFPGSSYEQYFGPGTRLTVT.

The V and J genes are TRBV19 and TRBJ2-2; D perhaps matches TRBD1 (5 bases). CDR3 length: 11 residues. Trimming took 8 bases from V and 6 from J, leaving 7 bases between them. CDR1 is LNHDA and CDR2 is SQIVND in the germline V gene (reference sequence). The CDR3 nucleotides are TGTGCCAGTTCAGGGTCCGGGGAGCTGTTTTTT. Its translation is CASSGSGELFF.

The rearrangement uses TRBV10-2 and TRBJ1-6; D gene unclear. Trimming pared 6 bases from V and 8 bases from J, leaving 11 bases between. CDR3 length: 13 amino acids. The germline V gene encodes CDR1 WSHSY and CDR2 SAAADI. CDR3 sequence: CASRTGRDSPLHF. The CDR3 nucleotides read TGCGCCAGCAGGACGGGTCGAGATTCACCCCTCCACTTT.

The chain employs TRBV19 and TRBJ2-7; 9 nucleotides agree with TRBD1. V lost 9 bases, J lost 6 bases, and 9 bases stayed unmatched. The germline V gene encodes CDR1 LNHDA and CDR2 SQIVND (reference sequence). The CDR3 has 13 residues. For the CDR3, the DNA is TGTGCCAGCCGTGGGGACAGGGTGTCCGAGCAGTACTTC. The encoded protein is CASRGDRVSEQYF.

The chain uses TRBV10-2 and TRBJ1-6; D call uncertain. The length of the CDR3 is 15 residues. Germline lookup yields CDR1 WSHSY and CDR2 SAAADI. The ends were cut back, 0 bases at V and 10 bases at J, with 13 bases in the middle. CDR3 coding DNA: TGCGCCAGCAGTGAGTCGCCCCGAACGGGATCACCCCTCCACTTT. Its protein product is CASSESPRTGSPLHF.

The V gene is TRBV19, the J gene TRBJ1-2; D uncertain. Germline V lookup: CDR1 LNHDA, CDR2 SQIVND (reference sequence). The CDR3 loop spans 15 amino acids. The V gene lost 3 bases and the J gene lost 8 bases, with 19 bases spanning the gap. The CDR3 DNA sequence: TGTGCCAGTAGTATCAATCTCAGGACGAGGGAAGGCTACACCTTC. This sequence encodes CASSINLRTREGYTF. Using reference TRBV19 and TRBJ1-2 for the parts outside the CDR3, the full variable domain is DGGITQSPKYLFRKEGQNVTLSCEQNLNHDAMYWYRQDPGQGLRLIYYSQIVNDFQKGDIAEGYSVSREKKESFPLTVTSAQKNPTAFYLCASSINLRTREGYTFGSGTRLTVV.

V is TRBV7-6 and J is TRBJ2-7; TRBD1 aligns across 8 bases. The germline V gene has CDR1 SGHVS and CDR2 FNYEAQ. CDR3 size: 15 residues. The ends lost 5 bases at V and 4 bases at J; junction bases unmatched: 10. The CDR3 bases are TGTGCCAGCAGCCCGTTACGAGGGACAGGTTACGAGCAGTACTTC. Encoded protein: CASSPLRGTGYEQYF. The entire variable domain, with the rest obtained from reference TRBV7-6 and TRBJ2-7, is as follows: GAGVSQSPRYKVTKRGQDVALRCDPISGHVSLYWYRQALGQGPEFLTYFNYEAQQDKSGLPNDRFSAERPEGSISTLTIQRTEQRDSAMYRCASSPLRGTGYEQYFGPGTRLTVT.

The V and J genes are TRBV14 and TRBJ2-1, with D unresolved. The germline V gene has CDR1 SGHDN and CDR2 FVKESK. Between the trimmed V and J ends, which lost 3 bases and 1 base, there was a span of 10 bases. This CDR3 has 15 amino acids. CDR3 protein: CASSQVMGSYNEQFF. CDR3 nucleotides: TGTGCCAGCAGCCAGGTCATGGGGTCCTACAATGAGCAGTTCTTC.

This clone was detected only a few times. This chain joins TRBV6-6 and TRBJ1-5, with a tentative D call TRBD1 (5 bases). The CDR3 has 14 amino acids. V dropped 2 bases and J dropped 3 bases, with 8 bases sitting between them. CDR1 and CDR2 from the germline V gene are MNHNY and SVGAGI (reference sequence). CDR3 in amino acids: CASSYKTANQPQHF. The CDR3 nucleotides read TGTGCCAGCAGTTACAAGACAGCCAATCAGCCCCAGCATTTT.

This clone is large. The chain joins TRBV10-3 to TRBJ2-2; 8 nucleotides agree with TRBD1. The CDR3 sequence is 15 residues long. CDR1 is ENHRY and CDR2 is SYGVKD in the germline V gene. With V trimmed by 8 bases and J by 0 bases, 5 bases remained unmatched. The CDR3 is CAIPGGRANTGELFF. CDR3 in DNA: TGTGCCATCCCAGGGGGCAGGGCGAACACCGGGGAGCTGTTTTTT.

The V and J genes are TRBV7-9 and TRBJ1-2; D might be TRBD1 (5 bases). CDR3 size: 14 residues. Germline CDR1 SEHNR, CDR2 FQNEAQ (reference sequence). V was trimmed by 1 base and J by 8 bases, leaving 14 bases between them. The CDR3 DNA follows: TGTGCCAGCAGCTTAGGTCGGGGCCTCGGGGGCTACACCTTC. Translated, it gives CASSLGRGLGGYTF.

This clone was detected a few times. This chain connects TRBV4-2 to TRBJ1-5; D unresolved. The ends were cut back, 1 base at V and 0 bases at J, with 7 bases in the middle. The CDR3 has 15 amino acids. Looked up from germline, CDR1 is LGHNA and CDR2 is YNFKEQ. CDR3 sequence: CASSQAENSNQPQHF. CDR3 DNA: TGTGCCAGCAGCCAAGCCGAAAATAGCAATCAGCCCCAGCATTTT.

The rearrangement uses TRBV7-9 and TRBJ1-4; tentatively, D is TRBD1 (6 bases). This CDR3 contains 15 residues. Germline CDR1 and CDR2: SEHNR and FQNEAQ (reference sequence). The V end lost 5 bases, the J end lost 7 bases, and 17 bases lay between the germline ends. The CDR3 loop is CASSTPGQVGEKLFF. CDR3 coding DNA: TGTGCCAGCAGCACTCCGGGACAAGTCGGTGAAAAACTGTTTTTT.

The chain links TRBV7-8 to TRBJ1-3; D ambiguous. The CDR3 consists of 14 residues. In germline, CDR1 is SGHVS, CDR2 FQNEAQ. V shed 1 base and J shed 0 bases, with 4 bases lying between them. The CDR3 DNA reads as TGTGCCAGCAGCTTAGACGACTCTGGAAACACCATATATTTT. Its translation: CASSLDDSGNTIYF.

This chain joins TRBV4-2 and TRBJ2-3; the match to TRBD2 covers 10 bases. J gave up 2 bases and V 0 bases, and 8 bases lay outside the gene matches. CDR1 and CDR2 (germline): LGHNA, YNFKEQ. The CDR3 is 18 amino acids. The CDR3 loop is CASSQEGSSGGLTDTQYF. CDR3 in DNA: TGTGCCAGCAGCCAAGAGGGTTCTAGCGGGGGACTCACAGATACGCAGTATTTT.

The CDR3 region has the DNA TGTGCCTTTTCTTCGGGAGCCCGTAACTATGGCTACACCTTC. Translating it yields CAFSSGARNYGYTF. The rearrangement links TRBV7-9 to TRBJ1-2; no firm D call. The germline CDR1 and CDR2 sequences are SEHNR and FQNEAQ (reference sequence). The CDR3 is 14 residues long. Deletions cut 11 bases from V and 1 base from J, with 17 bases between.

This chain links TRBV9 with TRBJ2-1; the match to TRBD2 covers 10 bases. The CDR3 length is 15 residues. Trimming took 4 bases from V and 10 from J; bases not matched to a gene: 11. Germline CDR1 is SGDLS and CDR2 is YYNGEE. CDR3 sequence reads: CASSSQLAGLREQFF. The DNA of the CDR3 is TGTGCCAGCAGCTCACAACTAGCGGGGCTGCGGGAGCAGTTCTTC. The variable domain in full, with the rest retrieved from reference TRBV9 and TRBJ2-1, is DSGVTQTPKHLITATGQRVTLRCSPRSGDLSVYWYQQSLDQGLQFLIQYYNGEERAKGNILERFSAQQFPDLHSELNLSSLELGDSALYFCASSSQLAGLREQFFGPGTRLTVL.

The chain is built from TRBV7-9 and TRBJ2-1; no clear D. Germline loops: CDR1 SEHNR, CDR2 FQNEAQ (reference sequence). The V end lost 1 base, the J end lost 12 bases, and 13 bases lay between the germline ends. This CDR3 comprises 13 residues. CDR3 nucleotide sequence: TGTGCCAGCAGCTTAGGGGCGGAAGGTGGGCAGTTCTTC. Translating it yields CASSLGAEGGQFF.

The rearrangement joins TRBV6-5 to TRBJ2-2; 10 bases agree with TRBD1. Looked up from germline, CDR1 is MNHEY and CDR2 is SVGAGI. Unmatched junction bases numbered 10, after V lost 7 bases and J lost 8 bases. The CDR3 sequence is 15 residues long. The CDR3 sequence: CASKRQGALFGELFF. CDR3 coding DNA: TGTGCCAGCAAAAGACAGGGGGCGCTTTTTGGGGAGCTGTTTTTT.